This T cell receptor (beta chain) emerged from a study of T cells expressing NK-cell markers. Across the whole study: Just one sequenced donor of eight was HCMV-seronegative, while seven were seropositive. Study-wide findings and caveats: Whether expanded NKG2C+ T cell clones recognized HCMV stayed uncertain. The study found these clonotypes also leading the CD3+CD56-NKG2C+ fraction in a few donors.

Concerning this clonotype: Its specificity is unknown.

Germline CDR1 KGHSH, CDR2 LQKENI. This CDR3 comprises 14 residues. For each CDR3 protein, TCRdb gives one entry from its re-call of the 5' RACE reads, without DNA. The listing contains around 260,000 distinct CDR3 sequences. The sample comprised blood T cells: a sorted CD56 or NKG2C T cell subset, CD4+ or CD8+ T cells, or bulk PBMC T cells (not recorded which). The chain links TRBV18 to TRBJ2-3; TCRdb names TRBD1, which stays unverified in the absence of DNA. The clonotype was recovered from a woman aged 18 to 75 in good health. The CDR3 protein is CASSPDREADTQYF.